The clone carrying this T cell receptor (beta chain) was seen more than once but under ten times. As yet, its antigen is unknown. This sample was included in a study of cytomegalovirus exposure and HLA in healthy donors. The study's findings and limits: For most TCR beta V segments, an earlier analysis put the productive rate at about 90% or about 30% of the time. Altogether, more than 150 TCR beta chains were recorded as cytomegalovirus-associated.

PCR employed 60 Vbeta and 13 Jbeta primers. Some clones are missing from TCRdb's copy, which holds only in-frame ones; the method was immunoSEQ multiplex PCR. The data show 170,000 or so clones, around three quarters seen once. Germline V gene sequence: CDR1 KGHSY, CDR2 FQNENV. This CDR3 has 14 amino acids. V lost 8 bases to trimming and J lost 0 bases, with 13 bases between them. The TCR sequence derives from a woman between 45 and 60 years old in good health and CMV-seropositive. Sequenced input: PBMCs. The chain uses TRBV16 and TRBJ1-1; D is possibly TRBD1 (6 bases). CDR3 region: CASEGHRMNTEAFF. In DNA form, the CDR3 reads TGTGCCAGCGAGGGACACCGGATGAACACTGAAGCTTTCTTT.